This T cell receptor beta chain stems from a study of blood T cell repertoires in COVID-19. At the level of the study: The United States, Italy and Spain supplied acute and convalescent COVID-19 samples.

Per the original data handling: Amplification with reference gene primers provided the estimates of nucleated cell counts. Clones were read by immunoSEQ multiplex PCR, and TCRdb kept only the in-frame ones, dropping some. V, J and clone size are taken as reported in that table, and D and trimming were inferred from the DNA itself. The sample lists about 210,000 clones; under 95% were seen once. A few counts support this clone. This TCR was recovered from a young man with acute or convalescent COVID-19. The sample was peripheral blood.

The CDR3: CASSTGQNTEAFF. In nucleotides, the CDR3 is TGTGCCAGCAGTACTGGACAGAACACTGAAGCTTTCTTT. This sequence joins TRBV6-4 and TRBJ1-1; D might be TRBD1 (5 bases). Germline CDR1 MRHNA, CDR2 SNTAGT. V was trimmed by 5 bases and J by 1 base, leaving 8 bases between them. This CDR3 is 13 amino acids long.